The rows below give T cell receptor beta chains drawn from one sample of a study of T cell responses to AZD1222 COVID-19 vaccine. Clones were sequenced by immunoSEQ multiplex PCR, and TCRdb holds only the in-frame ones, with some missing. The sample lists fewer than 150,000 clones, 89% seen once, with around 9.5% in the top ten. Sequenced here: peripheral blood, sampled 28 days after the second AZD1222 dose. The receptor source for this set is an adult who received the AZD1222 COVID-19 vaccine. Each CDR3 is given without its conserved first and last residue.

v_gene	j_gene	CDR3aa
TRBV24-1	TRBJ2-2	ATSARGGELF
TRBV6-6	TRBJ2-2	ASSRSGQRAGGELF
TRBV6-2/TRBV6-3	TRBJ1-1	ASSFSLGNTEAF
TRBV3-1/TRBV3-2	TRBJ1-5	ASSQGEGRSNQPQH
TRBV7-2	TRBJ1-1	ASSLVGNTEAF
TRBV4-2	TRBJ1-4	ASSLSGGRLF
TRBV6-5	TRBJ1-5	ASRRLQGLFQH
TRBV19	TRBJ2-3	ASTALSHLLSTDTQY
TRBV10-1	TRBJ2-1	ASSVLGRHKVREQF
TRBV5-4	TRBJ1-6	ASSRSQTANSPLH
TRBV3-1/TRBV3-2	TRBJ1-1	ASSQEGLYTEAF
TRBV5-1	TRBJ2-7	ASSSGLAGNEQY
TRBV2	TRBJ1-2	ASTNAGFGYT
TRBV27	TRBJ1-5	ASSSRAVSNQPQH
TRBV5-6	TRBJ2-2	ASSPGLNTGELF
TRBV18	TRBJ1-1	ASSPPGTANTEAF
TRBV10-1	TRBJ2-3	ASSENKYTQY
TRBV4-2	TRBJ1-6	ASSQYNSPLH
TRBV6-5	TRBJ1-6	ATNLLGYNSPLH
TRBV12-5	TRBJ1-5	ASGTTSDQPQH
TRBV27	TRBJ1-2	ASSSRGTGSYGYT
TRBV29-1	TRBJ1-3	SVEGRLSGNTIY
TRBV25-1	TRBJ2-3	ASSATGDHTDTQY
TRBV5-1	TRBJ2-7	ASSLAGSFEQY
TRBV14	TRBJ2-7	ASSQDGWGEIFEQY
TRBV9	TRBJ2-3	ASREQGTDTQY
TRBV10-2	TRBJ2-2	ASAGLAAPGTGELF
TRBV18	TRBJ2-7	ASSPQQTSGYEQY
TRBV19	TRBJ1-2	ASSMRQALRSGANYGYT
TRBV6-5	TRBJ2-2	ASSYTGVGTGELF
TRBV18	TRBJ1-5	ASSPGRDQPQH
TRBV18	TRBJ1-4	ASSPNPGHNEKLF
TRBV6-5	TRBJ1-1	ASRKGQVSGAF
TRBV20-1	TRBJ1-6	SASLASPGRSSYNSPLH
TRBV7-2	TRBJ1-3	ASSPGQDPIPY
TRBV5-1	TRBJ1-1	ASSKAGTNIGNTEAF
TRBV10-3	TRBJ1-5	AISERATHLGEPQH
TRBV29-1	TRBJ2-1	SVEHLEQF
TRBV18	TRBJ1-1	ASSQGQGGTEAF
TRBV30	-	AWSRGQETQY
TRBV7-2	TRBJ2-7	ASSSPGLAYEQY
TRBV4-3	TRBJ2-2	ASSPDRGAGELF
TRBV30	TRBJ1-4	AWGGETNEKLF
TRBV10-1	TRBJ1-3	ASSENHEGNTIY
TRBV27	TRBJ2-2	ASSLLPRSGELF
TRBV6-4	TRBJ1-2	ASSDSTPGRGGYT
TRBV30	TRBJ1-5	AWSGTGGRNQPQH
TRBV18	TRBJ1-1	ASSKGQGKGDNTEAF
TRBV15	TRBJ1-2	ATSRDHLIGQNYGYT
TRBV9	TRBJ1-3	ASSSRPGNTIY
TRBV4-1	TRBJ2-3	ASSQEAQSTDTQY
TRBV5-1	TRBJ1-4	ASSAGQGAEKLF